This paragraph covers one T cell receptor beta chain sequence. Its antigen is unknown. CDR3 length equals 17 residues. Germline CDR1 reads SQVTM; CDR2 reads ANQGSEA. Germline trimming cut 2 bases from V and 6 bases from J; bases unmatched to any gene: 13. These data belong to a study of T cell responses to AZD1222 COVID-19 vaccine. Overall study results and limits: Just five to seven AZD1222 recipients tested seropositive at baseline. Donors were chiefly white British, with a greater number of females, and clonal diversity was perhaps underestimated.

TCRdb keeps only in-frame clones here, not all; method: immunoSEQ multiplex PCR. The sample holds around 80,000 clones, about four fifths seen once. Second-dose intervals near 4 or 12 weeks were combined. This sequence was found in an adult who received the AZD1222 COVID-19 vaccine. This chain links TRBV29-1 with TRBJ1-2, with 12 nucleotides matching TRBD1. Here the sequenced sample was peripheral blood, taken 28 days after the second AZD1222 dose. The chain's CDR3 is CSVEYAKGQGALNGYTF. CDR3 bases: TGCAGCGTTGAATACGCCAAGGGACAGGGGGCTCTGAATGGCTACACCTTC. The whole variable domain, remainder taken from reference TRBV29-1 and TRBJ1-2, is SAVISQKPSRDICQRGTSLTIQCQVDSQVTMMFWYRQQPGQSLTLIATANQGSEATYESGFVIDKFPISRPNLTFSTLTVSNMSPEDSSIYLCSVEYAKGQGALNGYTFGSGTRLTVV.